The text below deals with one T cell receptor (beta chain). This clonotype has just a few counts. This clone's antigen is unknown. The record has no base qualities; no much larger clone is one base away. This sample is part of a study of T-cell reconstitution after alpha-beta-depleted transplantation in children (TCRdb year 2016). Study-level background: T-cell immune reconstitution after TCRalphabeta/CD19-depleted allogeneic hematopoietic cell transplantation in children was quantitatively tracked in the study by means of TCR repertoire profiling. The paper as a whole reports these results and caveats: Over subsequent months, a decline in hyperexpanded clone frequencies was noted, and after one year, T-cell counts and TCRbeta diversity were mostly ascribed to newly produced T cells. The apparently early recovery of alphabetaT-cell counts about two months after transplant reportedly depended on only several hundred rapidly expanded clones that came from non-depleted graft cells. In some patients, high TCRbeta diversity at day 60 was attributed to recipient T cells and intrathymic progenitors that had survived conditioning.

Library method: PCR. Reads for this sample came from an Illumina HiSeq 2500. Molecular barcoding was employed in the preparation of TCR libraries, with unique molecular identifiers being used to normalize TCRbeta repertoire quantification. TCRdb trimmed the raw reads at Q25, called clones with MiXCR and kept productive beta chains. Identical CDR3 proteins give one entry, which carries the most common genes and DNA. The sample table records about a million distinct CDR3 sequences; roughly 29% of these occur just once. Clones ranked in the top ten supply under 30% of the sample. The sample's treatment or condition label, decoded: allogeneic hematopoietic cell transplantation with graft depleted of TCRalphabeta T cells and CD19 B cells. The children who served as transplant recipients had been given grafts of TCRalphabeta/CD19-depleted allogeneic hematopoietic cells. The CDR3 holds 14 amino acids from the cysteine to the phenylalanine. Of all the DNA, just the CDR3 is kept, 42 bases in frame from base 1. Sequences SQVTM (CDR1) and ANQGSEA (CDR2) are obtained from the germline V gene. The germline V and J ends show losses of 3 bases and 3 bases respectively, and no gene match explains 4 bases of the junction.

This receptor was obtained from a boy in the first two years of life who had a stem cell transplant for SCID, so the T cells may come from the graft donor. Sequenced here: PBMCs, mostly from graft donor cells, sampled 360 days after TCRalphabeta/CD19-depleted stem cell transplant. Recombination joined TRBV29-1 with TRBJ2-3, with 9 bases in between that match TRBD2. The CDR3 has the sequence CSVERGGGTDTQYF. The nucleotides are TGCAGCGTTGAGCGGGGGGGTGGGACAGATACGCAGTATTTT.